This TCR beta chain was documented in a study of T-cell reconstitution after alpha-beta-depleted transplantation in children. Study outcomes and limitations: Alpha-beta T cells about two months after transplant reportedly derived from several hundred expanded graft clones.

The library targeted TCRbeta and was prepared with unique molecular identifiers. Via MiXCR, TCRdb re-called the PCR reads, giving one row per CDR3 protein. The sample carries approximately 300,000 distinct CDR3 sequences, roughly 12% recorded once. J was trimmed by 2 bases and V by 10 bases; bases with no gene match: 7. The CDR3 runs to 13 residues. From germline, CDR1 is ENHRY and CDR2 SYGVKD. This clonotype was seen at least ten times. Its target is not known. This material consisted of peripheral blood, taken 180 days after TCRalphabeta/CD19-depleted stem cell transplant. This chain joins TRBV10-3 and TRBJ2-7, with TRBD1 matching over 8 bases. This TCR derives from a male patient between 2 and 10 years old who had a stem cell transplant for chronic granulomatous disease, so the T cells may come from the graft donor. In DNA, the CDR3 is TGTGCCACCGGACAGGGAGGCACCTACGAGCAGTACTTC. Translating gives CATGQGGTYEQYF.